The next 18 T cell receptor beta chains were all read from a single sample in a study of blood T cell repertoires in COVID-19. The data were produced by immunoSEQ multiplex PCR, yet TCRdb's version contains in-frame clones alone and is incomplete. The sample has around 70,000 clones, about 92% seen once. Material: peripheral blood. The source is a man in his forties or fifties with acute or convalescent COVID-19.

The V and J genes are TRBV11-2 and TRBJ2-1, with D possibly TRBD2 on 6 matching bases. This CDR3 has 15 residues. The germline V and J ends were trimmed by 6 bases and 9 bases, with 21 bases remaining between them. Looked up from germline, CDR1 is SGHAT and CDR2 is FQNNGV. DNA of the CDR3: TGTGCCAGCAGTTTAATTGCGGAGGGTGGAGGTGAGCAGTTCTTC. Protein product: CASSLIAEGGGEQFF.

The chain carries TRBV11-2 and TRBJ2-7; D is uncertain. Germline CDR1 and CDR2: SGHAT and FQNNGV. V was clipped by 4 bases and J by 2 bases, with 3 bases between them. This CDR3 comprises 11 residues. CDR3 region: CASSSAYEQYF. The CDR3 DNA sequence: TGTGCCAGCAGCTCCGCCTACGAGCAGTACTTC.

This clone was recorded a few times. This chain joins TRBV11-2 and TRBJ2-5; TRBD1 matches at 11 bases. This CDR3 comprises 15 residues. Trimming at V came to 2 bases and at J to 5 bases, leaving 4 bases not matched to a gene. Germline lookup yields CDR1 SGHAT and CDR2 FQNNGV. CDR3 sequence: CASSLRTGGAETQYF. The CDR3 region has the DNA TGTGCCAGCAGCTTAAGGACAGGGGGCGCCGAGACCCAGTACTTC.

The V and J genes are TRBV6-2 or TRBV6-3 and TRBJ1-1; 8 bases fit TRBD1. Germline V gives CDR1 MNHEY, CDR2 SVGEGT. The CDR3 runs to 14 residues. V lost 5 bases, J lost 9 bases, and 11 bases stayed unmatched. DNA of the CDR3: TGTGCCAGCAGTCCGGCAGGGGGCGCGGCACAAGCTTTCTTT. As protein: CASSPAGGAAQAFF.

This sequence joins TRBV5-1 and TRBJ2-1; perhaps TRBD1 as D (5 bases). V dropped 3 bases and J dropped 0 bases, with 19 bases sitting between them. Germline V gene data show CDR1 as SGHRS and CDR2 as YFSETQ. CDR3 size: 18 residues. The CDR3 loop is CASSSMPDSLGSYNEQFF. CDR3 DNA sequence: TGCGCCAGCAGCTCAATGCCTGACAGCCTTGGCTCCTACAATGAGCAGTTCTTC.

V gene TRBV6-5 combines with J gene TRBJ2-5; a possible D gene is TRBD1 (6 bases). V was shortened by 5 bases and J by 2 bases, with 12 bases between the two germline ends. The germline V gene has CDR1 MNHEY and CDR2 SVGAGI. The CDR3 is 14 residues long. CDR3 sequence (DNA): TGTGCCAGCAGTACCTACAGGGATCAAGAGACCCAGTACTTC. Its translation: CASSTYRDQETQYF.

The chain recombines TRBV28 with TRBJ2-7, with TRBD1 matching over 9 bases. The junction had 10 bases not matched to a gene; V was cut back by 3 bases and J by 7 bases. Germline CDR1 and CDR2: MDHEN and SYDVKM. The length of the CDR3 is 15 residues. The CDR3 DNA follows: TGTGCCAGCAGTTTGGAGGGACAGGGAAGTGCAGAGCAGTACTTC. It translates to CASSLEGQGSAEQYF.

The chain carries TRBV27 and TRBJ1-5; tentative D call: TRBD1 (5 bases). Germline CDR1 and CDR2: MNHEY and SMNVEV (reference sequence). V was shortened by 5 bases and J by 0 bases, with 8 bases between the two germline ends. The CDR3 length is 14 residues. CDR3 sequence: CASSLGHSNQPQHF. CDR3 nucleotides: TGTGCCAGCAGTCTGGGGCATAGCAATCAGCCCCAGCATTTT.

The rearrangement uses TRBV9 and TRBJ2-3; the D gene is possibly TRBD2 (6 bases). V was clipped by 7 bases and J by 1 base, with 13 bases between them. This CDR3 is built from 14 residues. CDR1 is SGDLS and CDR2 is YYNGEE in the germline V gene. The CDR3 DNA is TGTGCCAGCCGCCGCTCGGGGGGCACAGATACGCAGTATTTT. Protein sequence: CASRRSGGTDTQYF.

The chain is built from TRBV20-1 and TRBJ1-2; 12 nucleotides align to TRBD1. The V segment lost 3 bases and the J segment 6 bases; nucleotides outside the gene matches: 8. The CDR3 length is 15 residues. Germline CDR1 reads DFQATT; CDR2 reads SNEGSKA (reference sequence). CDR3 nucleotide sequence: TGCAGTGCTAGTGGAGGGGACAGGGGGCGTGATGGCTACACCTTC. This codes for CSASGGDRGRDGYTF.

This sequence joins TRBV6-5 and TRBJ2-1, with a tentative D call TRBD1 (6 bases). This CDR3 has 14 amino acids. Germline lookup yields CDR1 MNHEY and CDR2 SVGAGI. V dropped 2 bases and J dropped 7 bases, with 12 bases sitting between them. In DNA, the CDR3 is TGTGCCAGCAGTTACCAGGGGCACGCAAATGAGCAGTTCTTC. Translated, it gives CASSYQGHANEQFF.

The chain recombines TRBV5-1 with TRBJ2-2; 14 bases map to TRBD2. Trimming removed 4 bases from V and 5 bases from J; junction bases left unmatched: 10. The V gene's germline CDR1 is SGHRS and CDR2 YFSETQ. The CDR3 loop spans 18 amino acids. The CDR3 nucleotides are TGCGCCAGCAGCCCTAAATCGGGACTAGCGGGAGAAACCGGGGAGCTGTTTTTT. Encoded protein: CASSPKSGLAGETGELFF.

This clone has only a few counts. This CDR3 is CASGWRVFTDTQYF. In DNA, the CDR3 is TGTGCCAGCGGCTGGAGGGTTTTCACAGATACGCAGTATTTT. The genes are TRBV11-2 and TRBJ2-3; D might be TRBD2 (6 bases). CDR1 and CDR2 (germline): SGHAT, FQNNGV. V lost 8 bases and J lost 2, with 14 bases in between. CDR3 size: 14 residues.

The chain couples TRBV18 to TRBJ1-4; 7 nucleotides align to TRBD1. The trim removed 2 bases at V and 0 bases at J, leaving 3 bases unmatched. The CDR3 runs to 16 residues. Germline loops: CDR1 KGHSH, CDR2 LQKENI. In nucleotides, the CDR3 is TGTGCCAGCTCACCATCCCAGGGGGCAACTAATGAAAAACTGTTTTTT. Its protein is CASSPSQGATNEKLFF.

The CDR3 loop is CASSISRRTEAFF. The CDR3 DNA sequence: TGTGCCAGTAGTATATCCAGGAGGACTGAAGCTTTCTTT. The gene calls are TRBV19 and TRBJ1-1; D remains ambiguous. V lost 2 bases and J 5 bases, leaving 9 bases between the germline ends. Germline V lookup: CDR1 LNHDA, CDR2 SQIVND (reference sequence). The CDR3 covers 13 residues.

On this clone itself: An end of the junction differs from the germline gene, which may be a read error. The CDR3 loop is CASRVGTGGTNTGELFF. The CDR3 DNA is TGTGCCAGCAGAGTAGGGACAGGCGGAACGAACACCGGGGAGCTGTTTTTT. The chain employs TRBV9 and TRBJ2-2, with TRBD1 identical over 8 bases. CDR1 SGDLS and CDR2 YYNGEE come from the germline V gene. The CDR3 covers 17 residues.

This chain's CDR3 is CASSQDWTDFNYGYTF. CDR3 bases: TGCGCCAGCAGCCAAGATTGGACAGACTTTAACTATGGCTACACCTTC. The chain is built from TRBV4-3 and TRBJ1-2; D is perhaps TRBD1 (6 bases). This CDR3 region has 16 residues. Germline CDR1 LGHNA, CDR2 YSLEER. V was shortened by 0 bases and J by 1 base, with 12 bases between the two germline ends.

This sequence joins TRBV29-1 and TRBJ1-1, with TRBD1 matching over 10 bases. V dropped 6 bases and J dropped 11; count of bases not matched to a gene: 15. The CDR3 loop spans 14 amino acids. Germline CDR1 reads SQVTM; CDR2 reads ANQGSEA. CDR3 amino acids: CSVQLTGGTSNAFF. CDR3 DNA sequence: TGCAGCGTGCAATTGACAGGGGGCACTTCGAATGCTTTCTTT.